The 27 T cell receptor beta chains reported below all come from one sample, sequenced in a study of blood T cell repertoires in COVID-19. Profiling relied on immunoSEQ multiplex PCR, and the TCRdb table lists in-frame clones only, not all of them. This sample has tens of thousands of clones, with around 80% found just once. Sample: peripheral blood. These receptors originate from a woman older than 75 with acute or convalescent COVID-19.

V usage is TRBV27 and J usage is TRBJ1-2; weak D call: TRBD1 (6 bases). This CDR3 spans 16 amino acids. CDR1 MNHEY and CDR2 SMNVEV come from the germline V gene (reference sequence). V lost 1 base and J 4 bases, leaving 16 bases between the germline ends. For the CDR3, the DNA is TGTGCCAGCAGTTTATTGGTCCCGACAGGAATCTATGGCTACACCTTC. Translation gives CASSLLVPTGIYGYTF.

The rearrangement uses TRBV7-9 and TRBJ2-5, with 7 bases fitting TRBD1. CDR1 is SEHNR and CDR2 is FQNEAQ in the germline V gene (reference sequence). Trimming removed 5 bases from V and 2 bases from J; junction bases left unmatched: 8. The CDR3 covers 15 residues. The CDR3: CASSPGTVEQETQYF. The CDR3 nucleotides are TGTGCCAGCAGCCCCGGGACAGTCGAGCAAGAGACCCAGTACTTC.

The V call is TRBV5-6, the J call TRBJ1-4, with 7 bases aligning to TRBD1. The V and J ends lost 0 bases and 4 bases, in that order; junction bases with no gene match: 9. There are 17 residues in the CDR3. CDR1 is SGHDT and CDR2 is YYEEEE in the germline V gene. The CDR3 reads CASSLGGGGTYNEKLFF. The CDR3 bases are TGTGCCAGCAGCTTGGGAGGGGGCGGCACGTATAATGAAAAACTGTTTTTT.

The V and J genes are TRBV19 and TRBJ1-5, with D possibly being TRBD1 (5 bases). This CDR3 spans 12 amino acids. The germline V and J ends were trimmed by 10 bases and 7 bases, with 14 bases remaining between them. Germline V gene data show CDR1 as LNHDA and CDR2 as SQIVND (reference sequence). Here the CDR3 DNA reads TGTGCCACCGTGGGGGGAGAGCAGCCCCAGCATTTT. Its translation is CATVGGEQPQHF. Together with reference TRBV19 and TRBJ1-5, the CDR3 gives the full variable domain: DGGITQSPKYLFRKEGQNVTLSCEQNLNHDAMYWYRQDPGQGLRLIYYSQIVNDFQKGDIAEGYSVSREKKESFPLTVTSAQKNPTAFYLCATVGGEQPQHFGDGTRLSIL.

This chain connects TRBV4-1 to TRBJ1-1; TRBD1 matches at 8 bases. The CDR3 extends over 15 amino acids. Germline V gene lookup returns CDR1 MGHRA and CDR2 YSYEKL. The trim removed 4 bases at V and 4 bases at J, leaving 8 bases unmatched. CDR3 bases: TGCGCCAGCAGCCGAGGGACAGGTCGACCCACTGAAGCTTTCTTT. This encodes CASSRGTGRPTEAFF.

The chain couples TRBV7-6 to TRBJ2-2, with D unclear. The germline gives CDR1 SGHVS, CDR2 FNYEAQ. The CDR3 contains 18 residues. Trimming left V 4 bases short and J 2 bases short, with 20 bases between. CDR3 residues: CASSSYSNRRLNTGELFF. Written as DNA, the CDR3 is TGTGCCAGCAGCTCCTACTCCAACAGACGCCTAAACACCGGGGAGCTGTTTTTT. The full variable domain, with the rest looked up from reference TRBV7-6 and TRBJ2-2, is GAGVSQSPRYKVTKRGQDVALRCDPISGHVSLYWYRQALGQGPEFLTYFNYEAQQDKSGLPNDRFSAERPEGSISTLTIQRTEQRDSAMYRCASSSYSNRRLNTGELFFGEGSRLTVL.

The chain uses TRBV12-3 or TRBV12-4 and TRBJ1-5, with TRBD1 matching over 9 bases. Trimming at V came to 6 bases and at J to 4 bases, leaving 1 base not matched to a gene. This CDR3 region has 13 residues. DNA for the CDR3: TGTGCCAGCAGGGACAGGGGAAATCAGCCCCAGCATTTT. It codes for CASRDRGNQPQHF.

The rearrangement joins TRBV6-6 to TRBJ2-6; maybe TRBD2 (5 bases). CDR3 length: 16 residues. Trimming took 2 bases from V and 2 from J, leaving 10 bases between them. Germline V gives CDR1 MNHNY, CDR2 SVGAGI (reference sequence). In DNA, the CDR3 is TGTGCCAGCAGTTACCCCGGACTTCCTGGGGCCAACGTCCTGACTTTC. This translates into CASSYPGLPGANVLTF.

This chain joins TRBV30 and TRBJ2-2, with 7 bases aligning to TRBD2. The CDR3 contains 16 residues. The trim removed 2 bases at V and 3 bases at J, leaving 9 bases unmatched. CDR1 GTSNPN and CDR2 SVGIG come from the germline V gene (reference sequence). CDR3 nucleotides: TGTGCCTGGAGTCGGCGATTTGCGGGGGACACCGGGGAGCTGTTTTTT. It codes for CAWSRRFAGDTGELFF.

The chain joins TRBV2 to TRBJ1-1; 11 bases align to TRBD1. Germline V gives CDR1 SNHLY, CDR2 FYNNEI. V shed 6 bases, J shed 1 base, and the junction held 10 bases outside the gene matches. The CDR3 runs to 17 residues. Here the CDR3 DNA reads TGTGCCAGCAGGCGCAGGGGGACAGGGGGTCCGAACACTGAAGCTTTCTTT. This codes for CASRRRGTGGPNTEAFF. Filled out from reference TRBV2 and TRBJ1-1, the complete variable domain reads EPEVTQTPSHQVTQMGQEVILRCVPISNHLYFYWYRQILGQKVEFLVSFYNNEISEKSEIFDDQFSVERPDGSNFTLKIRSTKLEDSAMYFCASRRRGTGGPNTEAFFGQGTRLTVV.

The rearrangement joins TRBV6-2 or TRBV6-3 to TRBJ2-5; TRBD1 agrees at 8 bases. This CDR3 has 15 amino acids. The J segment lost 1 base and the V segment lost 4 bases, leaving 5 bases of the junction unmatched. The germline gives CDR1 MNHEY, CDR2 SVGEGT. CDR3: CASSLDRGPQETQYF. CDR3 bases: TGTGCCAGCAGTTTAGACAGGGGCCCCCAAGAGACCCAGTACTTC.

J is TRBJ1-4 and V is TRBV6-6; perhaps TRBD1 as D (5 bases). This CDR3 has 16 residues. Trimming stripped 7 bases from V and 1 base from J, with 16 bases between. In germline, CDR1 is MNHNY, CDR2 SVGAGI (reference sequence). Here the CDR3 DNA reads TGTGCCAGCACCCTGCGGGGGTTGCAAACTAATGAAAAACTGTTTTTT. Translating it yields CASTLRGLQTNEKLFF.

This CDR3 is CASSLGASVTDTQYF. The CDR3, as DNA: TGTGCCAGCAGCTTAGGGGCTAGCGTCACAGATACGCAGTATTTT. The chain combines TRBV7-6 with TRBJ2-3; D is perhaps TRBD2 (6 bases). CDR1 and CDR2 from the germline V gene are SGHVS and FNYEAQ. The V and J ends lost 1 base and 2 bases respectively, with 10 bases between them. The CDR3 is made up of 15 amino acids.

This sequence joins TRBV2 and TRBJ2-1; the match to TRBD2 covers 7 bases. The CDR3 runs to 14 residues. CDR1 and CDR2 (germline): SNHLY, FYNNEI. Trimming cost V 5 bases and J 4 bases; bases outside gene matches: 5. CDR3 in amino acids: CASSPGLNYNEQFF. The CDR3 nucleotides read TGTGCCAGCAGTCCGGGACTAAATTACAATGAGCAGTTCTTC.

The J gene is TRBJ2-3, the V gene TRBV19, with D hard to call. Germline V gene sequence: CDR1 LNHDA, CDR2 SQIVND (reference sequence). The CDR3 runs to 16 residues. Trimming cost V 7 bases and J 0 bases, with 17 bases left between them. The CDR3 loop reads CASKQSLGTSTDTQYF. The CDR3, as DNA: TGTGCCAGTAAACAATCGCTAGGTACTAGCACAGATACGCAGTATTTT.

The chain couples TRBV9 to TRBJ1-5, with no clear D. The CDR3 is made up of 19 amino acids. Germline loops: CDR1 SGDLS, CDR2 YYNGEE. V was cut by 0 bases and J by 1 base, with 20 bases left in between. This CDR3 reads CASSVATNPGELSNQPQHF. In DNA, the CDR3 is TGTGCCAGCAGCGTAGCCACAAACCCCGGGGAGCTCAGCAATCAGCCCCAGCATTTT.

The chain employs TRBV3-1 (or the pseudogene TRBV3-2) and TRBJ2-7, with a weak D call TRBD2 (5 bases). This CDR3 is built from 14 residues. V dropped 0 bases and J dropped 6 bases, with 12 bases sitting between them. Germline loops: CDR1 LGHDT, CDR2 YNNKEL (reference sequence). CDR3 loop: CASSQEAGVGEQYF. In DNA, the CDR3 is TGTGCCAGCAGCCAAGAGGCCGGGGTTGGCGAGCAGTACTTC.

The J gene is TRBJ1-5, the V gene TRBV5-5; 8 nucleotides line up with TRBD1. V lost 4 bases and J lost 3; bases outside the gene matches: 6. This CDR3 is built from 15 residues. Germline V gene sequence: CDR1 SGHKS, CDR2 YYEKEE (reference sequence). CDR3 DNA: TGTGCCAGCAGCAGGGGGACAGGCTACAATCAGCCCCAGCATTTT. It is translated as CASSRGTGYNQPQHF.

This clone was found once. V is TRBV11-2 and J is TRBJ2-1; 8 bases map to TRBD1. This CDR3 has 16 residues. Looked up from germline, CDR1 is SGHAT and CDR2 is FQNNGV. Trimming cost V 5 bases and J 10 bases; bases outside gene matches: 16. The CDR3 protein is CASSTRRQGAPVEQFF. The CDR3 DNA reads TGTGCCAGCAGCACAAGAAGGCAGGGGGCCCCGGTAGAGCAGTTCTTC.

J is TRBJ2-1 and V is TRBV30; 9 positions match TRBD1. Trimming took 2 bases from V and 5 from J; bases not matched to a gene: 13. This CDR3 is built from 17 residues. Germline V gene data show CDR1 as GTSNPN and CDR2 as SVGIG (reference sequence). As DNA, the CDR3 is TGTGCCTGGAGTCAGTACAGGGGGCCCCTCCCCCACAATGAGCAGTTCTTC. Amino acids: CAWSQYRGPLPHNEQFF.

V usage is TRBV19 and J usage is TRBJ2-5; 7 bases are shared with TRBD2. The CDR3 is 14 residues long. V lost 4 bases to trimming and J lost 5 bases; unmatched junction nucleotides: 7. Per germline, CDR1 LNHDA and CDR2 SQIVND (reference sequence). CDR3 region: CASSSGSPGETQYF. The CDR3 DNA follows: TGTGCCAGTAGTAGCGGGAGCCCAGGGGAGACCCAGTACTTC.

This clone was seen once. The chain employs TRBV28 and TRBJ1-3; D is uncertain. Trimming removed 1 base at V and 3 bases at J, with 13 bases between. The CDR3 extends over 16 amino acids. Germline lookup yields CDR1 MDHEN and CDR2 SYDVKM. DNA of the CDR3: TGTGCCAGCAGTTTATTTGGGAGGGCAGTTGGAAACACCATATATTTT. Translating it yields CASSLFGRAVGNTIYF.

The J gene is TRBJ2-7, the V gene TRBV4-2; TRBD2 matches 12 bases. CDR3 size: 16 residues. Germline lookup yields CDR1 LGHNA and CDR2 YNFKEQ. V was clipped by 4 bases and J by 3 bases; unmatched bases: 7. The chain's CDR3 is CASSPWTSGIIYEQYF. The DNA for the CDR3 is TGTGCCAGCAGCCCGTGGACTAGCGGGATAATCTACGAGCAGTACTTC.

The chain has TRBV12-3 or TRBV12-4 and TRBJ1-1; perhaps TRBD1 as D (5 bases). CDR3 length: 13 amino acids. V was trimmed by 6 bases and J by 2 bases, leaving 10 bases between them. Written as DNA, the CDR3 is TGTGCCAGCAGCCGACAGCCCAACACTGAAGCTTTCTTT. Its translation: CASSRQPNTEAFF.

V and J are TRBV15 and TRBJ2-2; 9 bases map to TRBD2. V shed 5 bases, J shed 6 bases, and the junction held 4 bases outside the gene matches. CDR1 is LNHNV, CDR2 YYDKDF, per germline (reference sequence). This CDR3 has 14 residues. The CDR3 region is CATSAGGPAGELFF. The DNA of the CDR3 is TGTGCCACCAGCGCGGGAGGGCCCGCCGGGGAGCTGTTTTTT.

The V call is TRBV2, the J call TRBJ1-4, with 9 bases aligning to TRBD1. Germline loops: CDR1 SNHLY, CDR2 FYNNEI. This CDR3 spans 14 amino acids. V lost 4 bases to trimming and J lost 8 bases; unmatched junction nucleotides: 5. CDR3 sequence: CASSAGQGREKLFF. CDR3 DNA: TGTGCCAGCAGTGCGGGACAGGGTAGGGAAAAACTGTTTTTT.

This chain joins TRBV19 and TRBJ1-1, with D possibly TRBD1 on 5 matching bases. This CDR3 is built from 14 residues. CDR1 and CDR2 from the germline V gene are LNHDA and SQIVND (reference sequence). The V end was cut by 3 bases, the J end by 1 base, with 9 bases between. The CDR3 nucleotides read TGTGCCAGTAGTATTCAGGGATCGAACACTGAAGCTTTCTTT. Translating gives CASSIQGSNTEAFF.